The entry below gives a single T cell receptor (beta chain) sequence along with its context. These data are taken from a study of blood T cell repertoires in COVID-19. Cohorts were based on clinical histories the participants reported. The assay was immunoSEQ multiplex PCR, and TCRdb's table has in-frame clones only and misses some. The sample has about 310,000 clones, roughly 85% seen once. What was sequenced was PBMCs or T cells enriched from blood (not recorded which). The clonotype comes from a woman in her thirties who had been exposed to COVID-19.

CDR3 protein: CASSIGPGQGFGNTIYF. CDR3 nucleotide sequence: TGTGCCAGCAGCATAGGACCGGGACAGGGCTTCGGAAACACCATATATTTT. This chain connects TRBV7-2 to TRBJ1-3, with TRBD1 identical over 9 bases. The V gene end was trimmed by 5 bases and the J gene end by 4 bases; junction bases not matched to a gene: 12. Germline assignment: CDR1 SGHTA and CDR2 FQGNSA. CDR3 length: 17 amino acids.